This TCR beta chain was obtained from a study of cytomegalovirus exposure and HLA in healthy donors. The junction had 8 bases not matched to a gene; V was cut back by 7 bases and J by 4 bases. The CDR3 runs 14 residues. Germline V CDR1 and CDR2: WNHNN, SYGVQD (reference sequence). Findings of the study overall: Most subjects' HLA-A and HLA-B alleles were reportedly predicted from TCR beta sequences. Most of the CMV-associated TCR beta chains (in a later analysis) appeared to be HLA-restricted.

Regarding this clone: The antigen remains undetermined.

Among the donors, all were healthy bone marrow donors. The PCR had 60 Vbeta and 13 Jbeta primers. Repertoires were generated with immunoSEQ multiplex PCR, while TCRdb's copy carries only in-frame clones and drops some. The sample has 43,000 or so clones; 77% are singletons. The source is a man between 25 and 39 years old in good health and CMV-seronegative. This chain links TRBV10-1 with TRBJ2-3, with 7 positions matching TRBD2. The material sequenced was PBMCs. The CDR3 region has the DNA TGCGCCAGCATTAGGACTAGTCCGCCAGATACGCAGTATTTT. Protein sequence: CASIRTSPPDTQYF.